This T cell receptor (beta chain) stems from a study of response to subunit inactivated influenza vaccine. TCRdb processed the RT-PCR reads anew with MiXCR; each CDR3 protein has one entry. The repertoire holds about 540,000 distinct CDR3 sequences, with approximately 24% as singletons. The CDR3 sequence is 14 residues long. CDR1 is MGHRA and CDR2 is YSYEKL in the germline V gene. V shed 6 bases and J 10 bases; nucleotides not matched to a gene: 10. The same data also contributed to another study, on T cells expressing NK-cell markers. That report adds: What made the TCR beta cDNA was 5'RACE template switching with UMIs. According to the study, TCR beta repertoires originated from sorted CD3+CD56+NKG2C+, CD3+CD56+NKG2C- and CD3+CD56-NKG2C+ T cells.

This receptor was obtained from a man aged 45-65 years who received an inactivated influenza vaccine. The material was CD4+ T cells sorted from PBMCs, obtained roughly 13 days after vaccination. The chain is built from TRBV4-1 and TRBJ2-5, with TRBD2 matching over 11 bases. The CDR3: CASRLTSGERDQYF. CDR3 nucleotides: TGCGCCAGCAGACTGACTAGCGGGGAGCGGGACCAGTACTTC.